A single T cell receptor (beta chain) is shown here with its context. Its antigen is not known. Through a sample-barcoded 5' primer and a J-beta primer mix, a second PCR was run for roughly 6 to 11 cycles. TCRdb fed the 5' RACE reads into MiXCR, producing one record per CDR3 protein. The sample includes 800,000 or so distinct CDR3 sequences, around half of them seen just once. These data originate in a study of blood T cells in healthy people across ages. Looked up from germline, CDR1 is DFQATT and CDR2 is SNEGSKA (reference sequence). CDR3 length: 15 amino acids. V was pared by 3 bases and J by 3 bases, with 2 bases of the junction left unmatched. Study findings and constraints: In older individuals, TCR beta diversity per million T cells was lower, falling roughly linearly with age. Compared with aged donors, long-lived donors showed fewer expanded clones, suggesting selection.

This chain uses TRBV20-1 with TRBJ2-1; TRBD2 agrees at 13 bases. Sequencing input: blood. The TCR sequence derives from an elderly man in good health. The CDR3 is CSARGLAGNYNEQFF. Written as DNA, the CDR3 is TGCAGTGCTAGGGGACTAGCGGGAAACTACAATGAGCAGTTCTTC.